These 6 T cell receptor beta chains came from one sample sequenced in a study of shared clonotypes between healthy human individuals. Generated by immunoSEQ multiplex PCR, the TCRdb table keeps only in-frame clones and is missing some. The table records a few million clones, over 85% of them present only once. Input material: naive CD4+ T cells from PBMCs. Subset noted: CD45RA+ positively selected. The source is a man aged 18 to 29 in good health. Some clones in this sample may be carry-over from other donors' samples.

The chain has TRBV6-1 and TRBJ1-5; 7 positions agree with TRBD1. The CDR3 covers 15 residues. The V gene end was trimmed by 5 bases and the J gene end by 5 bases; junction bases not matched to a gene: 9. Germline V CDR1 and CDR2: MNHNS, SASEGT. The CDR3 loop is CASSSQTGQYQPQHF. CDR3 in DNA: TGTGCCAGCAGTAGTCAGACAGGGCAGTATCAGCCCCAGCATTTT.

The chain joins TRBV4-1 to TRBJ2-7; 7 positions match TRBD2. The J segment lost 6 bases and the V segment lost 1 base, leaving 9 bases of the junction unmatched. Germline V gene lookup returns CDR1 MGHRA and CDR2 YSYEKL. CDR3 length: 15 residues. The CDR3 nucleotides read TGCGCCAGCAGCCAAGTTGTGGGAGGGCAGAGCGAGCAGTACTTC. This translates into CASSQVVGGQSEQYF.

Worth noting for this clone: Additional DNA sequences in this sample encode the identical CDR3. The DNA of the CDR3 is TGTGCCAGCAGCTTAGTTTCAGATACGCAGTATTTT. Amino acids: CASSLVSDTQYF. The rearrangement links TRBV11-2 to TRBJ2-3; D is unresolved. Trimming removed 1 base at V and 4 bases at J, with 3 bases between. CDR1 is SGHAT and CDR2 is FQNNGV in the germline V gene. The CDR3 extends over 12 amino acids.

The chain couples TRBV19 to TRBJ2-7, with 7 positions matching TRBD2. The CDR3 runs to 17 residues. The V segment lost 3 bases and the J segment 0 bases; nucleotides outside the gene matches: 11. CDR1 is LNHDA, CDR2 SQIVND, per germline (reference sequence). Written as DNA, the CDR3 is TGTGCCAGTAGTATCAAAGACCGGGACTACAGCTCCTACGAGCAGTACTTC. Protein: CASSIKDRDYSSYEQYF.

CDR3 region: CASSQGTASYNEQFF. The CDR3 nucleotides are TGTGCCAGCAGCCAGGGGACAGCCTCCTACAATGAGCAGTTCTTC. V and J are TRBV7-3 and TRBJ2-1, with TRBD1 matching over 7 bases. This CDR3 has 15 amino acids. Germline CDR1 and CDR2: SGHTA and FQGTGA. V dropped 5 bases and J dropped 0; count of bases not matched to a gene: 4.

This clone has a single count. The J gene is TRBJ2-2, the V gene TRBV11-3; 8 bases map to TRBD1. This CDR3 has 18 residues. Per the germline V gene, CDR1 is SGHNT and CDR2 is YENEEA. V dropped 4 bases and J dropped 7; count of bases not matched to a gene: 17. Written as DNA, the CDR3 is TGTGCCAGCAGCTCCAATCCTCCGGGACAGGACCGGGGCGGGGAGCTGTTTTTT. It is translated as CASSSNPPGQDRGGELFF.